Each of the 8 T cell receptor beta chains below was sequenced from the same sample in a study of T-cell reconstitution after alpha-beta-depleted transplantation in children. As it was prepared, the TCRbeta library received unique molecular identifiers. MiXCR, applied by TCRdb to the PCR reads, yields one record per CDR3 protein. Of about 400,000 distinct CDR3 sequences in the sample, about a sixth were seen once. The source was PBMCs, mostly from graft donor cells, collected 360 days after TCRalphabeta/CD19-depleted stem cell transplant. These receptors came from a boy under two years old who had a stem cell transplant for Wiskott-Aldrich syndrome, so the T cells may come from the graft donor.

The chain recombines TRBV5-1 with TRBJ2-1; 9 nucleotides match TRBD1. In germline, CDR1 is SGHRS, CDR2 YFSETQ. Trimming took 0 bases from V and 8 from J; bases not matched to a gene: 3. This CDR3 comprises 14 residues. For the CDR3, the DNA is TGCGCCAGCAGCTTGGGTGGGACAGGGTATGAGCAGTTCTTC. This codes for CASSLGGTGYEQFF.

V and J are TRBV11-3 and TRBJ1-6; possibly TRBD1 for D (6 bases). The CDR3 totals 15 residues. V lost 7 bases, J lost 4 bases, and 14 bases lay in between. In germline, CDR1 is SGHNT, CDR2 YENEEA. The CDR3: CASKGGLKYNSPLHF. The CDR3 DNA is TGTGCCAGCAAGGGGGGACTGAAATATAATTCACCCCTCCACTTT.

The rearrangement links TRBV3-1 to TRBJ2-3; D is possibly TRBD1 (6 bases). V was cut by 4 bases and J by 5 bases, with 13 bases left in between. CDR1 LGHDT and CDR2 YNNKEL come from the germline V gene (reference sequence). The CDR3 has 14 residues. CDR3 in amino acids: CASSPDRRGDTQYF. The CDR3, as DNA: TGTGCCAGCAGCCCGGACAGACGCGGAGATACGCAGTATTTT.

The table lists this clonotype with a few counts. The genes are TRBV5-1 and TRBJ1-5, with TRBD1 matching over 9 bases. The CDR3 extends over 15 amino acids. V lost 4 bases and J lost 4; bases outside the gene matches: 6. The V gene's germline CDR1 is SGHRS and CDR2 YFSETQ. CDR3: CASSPGQGKNQPQHF. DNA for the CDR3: TGCGCCAGCAGCCCGGGACAGGGAAAGAATCAGCCCCAGCATTTT.

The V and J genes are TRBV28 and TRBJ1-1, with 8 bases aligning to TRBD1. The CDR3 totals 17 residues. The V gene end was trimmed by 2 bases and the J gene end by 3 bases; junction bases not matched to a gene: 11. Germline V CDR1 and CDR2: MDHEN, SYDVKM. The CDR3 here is CASSLPRQGRRDTEAFF. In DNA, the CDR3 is TGTGCCAGCAGTTTACCTCGACAGGGGCGCCGGGACACTGAAGCTTTCTTT.

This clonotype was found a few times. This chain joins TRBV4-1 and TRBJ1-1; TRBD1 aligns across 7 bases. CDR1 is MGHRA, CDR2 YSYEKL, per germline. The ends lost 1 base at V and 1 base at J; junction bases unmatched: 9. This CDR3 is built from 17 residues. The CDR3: CASSQVRTGVKNTEAFF. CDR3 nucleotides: TGCGCCAGCAGCCAAGTCCGCACAGGGGTGAAGAACACTGAAGCTTTCTTT.

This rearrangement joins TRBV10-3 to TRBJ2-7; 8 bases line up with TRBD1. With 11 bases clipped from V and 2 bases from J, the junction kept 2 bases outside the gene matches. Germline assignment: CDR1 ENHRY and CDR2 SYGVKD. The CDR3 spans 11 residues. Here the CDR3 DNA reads TGTGCCGCGGGACAGGCCTACGAGCAGTACTTC. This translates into CAAGQAYEQYF.

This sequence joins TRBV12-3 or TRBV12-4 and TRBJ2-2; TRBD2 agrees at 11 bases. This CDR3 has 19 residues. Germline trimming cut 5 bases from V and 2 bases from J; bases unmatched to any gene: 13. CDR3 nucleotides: TGTGCCAGCAGTCAGGGTTCCGGGACTAGCGGAGTTAACACCGGGGAGCTGTTTTTT. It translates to CASSQGSGTSGVNTGELFF.